This T cell receptor beta chain was identified in a study of T cell responses to AZD1222 COVID-19 vaccine. Overall study results and limits: Spike-spanning, vaccine-associated CD4 TCRs were dominant at 160-218 and 743-854. Repertoire sampling occurred only after the peak T cell response.

To note about this clone: Its antigen is undetermined.

Clones were read by immunoSEQ multiplex PCR, and TCRdb kept only the in-frame ones, dropping some. The table shows around 190,000 clones, with approximately 90% occurring only once. The CDR3 totals 16 residues. Trimming pared 3 bases from V and 7 bases from J, leaving 18 bases between. Germline values: CDR1 MGHRA, CDR2 YSYEKL. The sequences come from peripheral blood, collected 28 days after the second AZD1222 dose. The chain is built from TRBV4-1 and TRBJ2-2; D unclear. The TCR was taken from an adult who received the AZD1222 COVID-19 vaccine. The CDR3 loop reads CASSHIGTTNFGELFF. In DNA form, the CDR3 reads TGCGCCAGCAGCCATATCGGAACCACCAACTTCGGGGAGCTGTTTTTT.